Sequencing of this T cell receptor beta chain was carried out in a study of regulatory T cells in long-lasting Graves disease (dated by TCRdb to the early 2020s). Some background on the complete study: In the newly diagnosed Graves' disease group, patients had been taking antithyroid drugs for less than 3 months. A total of 35 or so samples were covered by TCR sequencing, comprising approximately 13 persistent and approximately 20 newly diagnosed Graves' disease patients. The study was conducted in China and was registered as a clinical trial. Peripheral blood TCR sequencing and RNA sequencing compared persistent Graves' disease patients with newly diagnosed Graves' disease patients.

The cysteine opens and the phenylalanine closes a CDR3 of 14 amino acids. Only CDR3 DNA remains: 42 bases, in frame from the first base. Trimming costs V 4 bases and J 3 bases, and their ends lie 13 bases apart. CDR1 SGDLS and CDR2 YYNGEE were looked up in the germline V gene. This specimen's time point label, interpreted: newly diagnosed GD, antithyroid drugs for less than 3 months. For both TCR sequencing and RNA sequencing, RNA was extracted from PBMCs in TRIzol. The diagnosis of Graves' disease was made according to American Thyroid Association guidelines. Recruitment of patients was carried out at an endocrinology department in Xi'an, China. Each patient gave approximately 8.8 milliliters of peripheral blood, collected in an EDTA anticoagulant tube. PBMCs were isolated by Ficoll Paque Plus density gradient separation without further T cell sorting. An Agilent 2100 Bioanalyzer and agarose gel were used to check RNA quality, and a NanoDrop 2000 was used to measure RNA concentration.

Study-wide conclusions, independent of this receptor: The authors noted that the small sample size was a limitation that may lower accuracy. Sequencing and analysis were limited to the TCR beta chain. Preferential use of TRBV28, TRBJ1-2 and TRBJ2-5 was observed in persistent disease, whereas TRBV20-1 and TRBJ2-1 were favored in newly diagnosed disease. Compared with newly diagnosed patients, patients with persistent Graves' disease had lower TCR Shannon entropy and fewer highly expanded clones, which suggests clonal expansion. Because the primary lesion, thyroid tissue, could not be accessed, the study looked at peripheral blood alone. Patients with persistent disease shared more public clonotypes (around 2,500) than newly diagnosed patients did (966).

This clonotype occurred many times. No cognate antigen has been identified for it. No base qualities exist here, and no much larger clone lies one base off it. The library was built by means of multiplex PCR. Sequencing instrument: Illumina HiSeq 4000. CDR3 regions were amplified by Arm-PCR with iRepertoire HTBI primers to construct TCR beta libraries. Before sequencing, the PCR products underwent gel purification. Concerning the study's data processing: Gene usage analysis of CDR3 amino acid clonotypes used the approximately 56 TRBV and fewer than 15 TRBJ segments found across samples. COPE and FqMerger were used to merge the filtered high-quality paired reads into contigs. BLAST was used to align contigs to IMGT TRBV, TRBD and TRBJ reference genes, with CDR3 defined following IMGT. Any clonotype with a frequency above 0.1% was counted as a highly expanded clone. Repertoire diversity was measured by Shannon entropy, and V-J evenness by the Gini coefficient. Public clonotypes were defined as clonotypes shared by more than one individual. TCRdb cleaned the public reads at Q25 with fastp, built clones with MiXCR and kept in-frame beta chains. When rows share a CDR3 protein, they turn into one entry using the most common DNA and genes. In this record, the V and J calls reflect TCRdb's handling and not the investigators' own analysis. This sample gives some 220,000 distinct CDR3 sequences in total; about 19% of them show up just once. The top ten constitute roughly 12% of the sample.

These data are also associated with another study on T cells in Graves' hyperthyroidism and ophthalmopathy. As the second paper documents: A patient counted as having stable Graves' hyperthyroidism if no progression to ophthalmopathy occurred over 18 months of follow-up. Hyperthyroidism patients were newly diagnosed, had a disease duration of under 2 months, and were aged 18 to 65 years. Any patient with an uncontrolled infection, another autoimmune disease, pregnancy or lactation was excluded. Diagnoses relied on clinical symptoms, serum thyroxine and TRAb, thyroid ultrasound and orbital computed tomography. A first-round RT-PCR of the TCR CDR3 used the HTBI primer set with the Qiagen OneStep RT-PCR kit. Most expanded thyroid clonotypes (frequency above 0.001) were also detected in blood, suggesting blood repertoires may reflect thyroid immune responses. A 13 V-J signature model separated ophthalmopathy from stable hyperthyroidism, with nearly 90% sensitivity and 81.08% specificity in cross-validation and 80%/75% in testing. During validation, the model predicted progression to ophthalmopathy a median of around 6 months ahead of onset, with approximately 70% sensitivity and 72.22% specificity. To identify distinguishing TCR V-J signatures, a discovery cohort of about a hundred patients was used, comprising some 45 with Graves' ophthalmopathy and around 57 with stable Graves' hyperthyroidism. Whether ophthalmopathy could be predicted prospectively was tested in an independent validation cohort made up of under 20 hyperthyroidism patients plus 17 patients who later progressed to ophthalmopathy. For training and testing, the 100 or so patients in the discovery cohort were randomly divided in a 7:3 ratio. In addition, the study compared T-cell repertoires in thyroid tissue and in blood from six Graves' hyperthyroidism patients. Following sampling, methimazole starting at 30 mg daily was given to hyperthyroidism patients, and high-dose intravenous methylprednisolone was given to ophthalmopathy patients. Libraries were constructed in a second round of multiplex PCR, after which size selection and purification were carried out. Paired-end sequencing of the libraries was performed with 100 bp reads on an Illumina HiSeq2000. SOAPnuke was used to process the raw data, throwing out any read that contained adapters or uncalled bases, had a mean Phred below 15, or lacked an exact constant-primer or identifier match. High-quality paired reads were merged with COPE v1.2.5, and unique nucleotide sequences were defined as clonotypes. Clonotypes were aligned to IMGT TRBV, TRBD and TRBJ reference segments using MiTCR v1.1. Only V-J combinations with frequency above 0.0001, covering about 99% of repertoires, were analysed. The TCS score was defined as the ratio of F50 (clonal expansion) to E x V (chaos), calculated using BLOSUM62-based TCRdist between CDR3 peptides within each V-J. Welch's t-statistics and random forest reduced 500 to 550 V-J features to 13, which were used in a naive Bayes classifier (R e1071). Sample size was not statistically predetermined, and blinding of investigators to group allocation was not performed. The paper describes TCR Vbeta CDR3 sequencing of 120 to 150 peripheral blood samples, made up of 43 ophthalmopathy patients, some 80 hyperthyroidism patients and some 17 progressor patients.

This sequence uses TRBV9 and TRBJ1-1, with TRBD1 tentatively as D gene (5 bases match). This TCR derives from a woman in her 30s with Graves disease. Donor details come from another sample of the same person, matched by shared clones. The sample here was peripheral blood mononuclear cells (PBMCs), taken at new diagnosis, from a patient treated with antithyroid drugs. The bases are TGTGCCAGCAGCTTGATAACAGGTTACACTGAAGCTTTCTTT. Translation gives CASSLITGYTEAFF.